These T cell receptor beta chains were read from a single sample in a study of CD8 T cell repertoires and HIV-1 epitope variants. Assay used: immunoSEQ multiplex PCR; TCRdb lists only in-frame clones, some missing. The repertoire holds 5,000 or so clones, with 64% as singletons. These TCRs are of unknown antigen specificity. Sequences were obtained from cultured CD8+ T cells derived from PBMCs. These receptors originate from a male donor with HIV. The CDR3 runs from the conserved cysteine through the conserved F or W. The D gene is left open where the match is weak. Clone size is given for some rows only: seen once, a few or many times, or a class if the clone is expanded.

v_call	clone_size	j_call	d_call	cdr3_aa	cdr3_nt
TRBV14	once	TRBJ2-3	TRBD1	CASSLWTGTATDTQYF	TGTGCCAGCAGCCTTTGGACAGGAACCGCCACAGATACGCAGTATTTT
TRBV10-3	-	TRBJ2-7	-	CAISEGRRNEQYF	TGTGCCATCAGTGAGGGCAGGCGCAACGAGCAGTACTTC
TRBV19	few	TRBJ1-1	-	CASSIGSIEAFF	TGTGCCAGTAGTATAGGGAGCATTGAAGCTTTCTTT
TRBV5-6	once	TRBJ2-7	-	CASSLLSREQYF	TGTGCCAGCAGCTTGTTATCCAGGGAGCAGTACTTC
TRBV5-6	few	TRBJ2-7	-	CASSGALGEEDSYEQYF	TGTGCCAGCAGCGGAGCATTGGGCGAGGAGGATTCCTACGAGCAGTACTTC
TRBV9	few	TRBJ1-1	TRBD1	CASSLTGGNTEAFF	TGTGCCAGCAGCTTGACAGGGGGAAACACTGAAGCTTTCTTT
TRBV2	-	TRBJ2-1	TRBD2	CASSEFRTSGRNEQFF	TGTGCCAGCAGTGAATTTAGGACTAGCGGGAGGAATGAGCAGTTCTTC
TRBV13	-	TRBJ1-6	-	CASSFGGENSPLHF	TGTGCCAGCAGCTTTGGAGGGGAGAATTCACCCCTCCACTTT
TRBV6-5	few	TRBJ1-2	-	CASSLHDRDGYTF	TGTGCCAGCAGTTTACACGATCGGGATGGCTACACCTTC
TRBV28	-	TRBJ2-1	-	CASSLYQGSSYNEQFF	TGTGCCAGCAGTTTATACCAGGGAAGCTCCTACAATGAGCAGTTCTTC
TRBV27	-	TRBJ1-1	-	CASSSGRNTEAFF	TGTGCCAGCAGTTCTGGGAGGAACACTGAAGCTTTCTTT
TRBV7-2	-	TRBJ1-2	-	CASSSGGLGYGYTF	TGTGCCAGCAGCTCGGGAGGGTTGGGCTATGGCTACACCTTC
TRBV28	-	TRBJ2-7	-	CASSPDRPEQYF	TGTGCCAGCAGCCCGGACCGGCCGGAACAGTACTTC
TRBV7-9	-	TRBJ1-2	-	CASSPGPSGLGYGYTF	TGTGCCAGCAGCCCGGGCCCCAGCGGGCTTGGCTATGGCTACACCTTC
TRBV5-4	few	TRBJ2-1	-	CASSLGGLLNEQFF	TGTGCCAGCAGCTTGGGGGGACTTCTGAATGAGCAGTTCTTC
TRBV5-6	-	TRBJ2-1	TRBD2	CASSWTSLAGRHNEQFF	TGTGCCAGCAGCTGGACGTCACTAGCGGGGCGGCACAATGAGCAGTTCTTC
TRBV14	few	TRBJ1-1	-	CASSQAGRSEAFF	TGTGCCAGCAGCCAAGCGGGACGTTCTGAAGCTTTCTTT
TRBV13	-	TRBJ2-7	-	CASSTSGTDYEQYF	TGTGCCAGCAGCACCTCCGGGACGGACTACGAGCAGTACTTC
TRBV10-1	-	TRBJ2-4	-	CASSVWKLAKNIQYF	TGCGCCAGCAGTGTGTGGAAACTAGCCAAAAACATTCAGTACTTC
TRBV19	-	TRBJ1-3	-	CASSMGESSGNTIYF	TGTGCCAGTAGTATGGGGGAAAGCTCTGGAAACACCATATATTTT